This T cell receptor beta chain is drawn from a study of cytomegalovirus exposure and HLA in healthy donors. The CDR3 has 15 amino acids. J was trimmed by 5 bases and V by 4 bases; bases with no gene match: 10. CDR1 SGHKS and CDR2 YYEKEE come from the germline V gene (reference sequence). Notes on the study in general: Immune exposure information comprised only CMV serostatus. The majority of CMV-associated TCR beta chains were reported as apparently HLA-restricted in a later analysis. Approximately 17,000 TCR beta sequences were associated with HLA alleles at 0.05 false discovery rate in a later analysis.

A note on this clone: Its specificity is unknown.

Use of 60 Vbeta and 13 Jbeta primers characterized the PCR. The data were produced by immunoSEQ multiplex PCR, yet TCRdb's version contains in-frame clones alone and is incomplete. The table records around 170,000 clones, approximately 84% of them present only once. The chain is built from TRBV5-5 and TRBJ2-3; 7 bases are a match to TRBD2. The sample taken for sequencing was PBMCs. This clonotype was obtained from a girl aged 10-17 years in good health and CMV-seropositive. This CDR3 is CASSALADLKDTQYF. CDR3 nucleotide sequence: TGTGCCAGCAGCGCCCTAGCGGACCTCAAAGATACGCAGTATTTT.